This TCR beta chain comes out of a study of OX40 agonist ivuxolimab in advanced cancers. Remarks on this clone: The antigen remains undetermined.

Broader study findings: Both CD4+ and CD8+ T cell populations in blood had undergone clonal expansion by week 6 at 0.1 to 3.0 mg/kg. It was also the case that some nonresponders had low normalized T-cell clonal expansion. Among T cells, CD8+ cells averaged more expanded clones than CD4+ cells.

Clones were read by immunoSEQ multiplex PCR, and TCRdb kept only the in-frame ones, dropping some. The repertoire holds roughly 40,000 clones, with roughly 81% as singletons. The CDR3 length is 17 residues. The V end lost 2 bases, the J end lost 3 bases, and 19 bases lay between the germline ends. The germline CDR1 and CDR2 sequences are SGHTA and FQGTGA. The sequence was obtained from an adult with an advanced solid tumor such as melanoma, head and neck, liver or kidney cancer. Sequenced material: CD4+ or CD8+ T cells sorted from blood, taken in a trial of the OX40 agonist ivuxolimab. This rearrangement joins TRBV7-3 to TRBJ1-2; no clear D gene. CDR3 coding DNA: TGTGCCAGCAGCTTATATCCCCGAGGGTCCAACTACTATGGCTACACCTTC. Amino acids: CASSLYPRGSNYYGYTF.